This T cell receptor beta chain originates from a study of OX40 agonist ivuxolimab in advanced cancers. Looking at the study overall: Patients assigned to dose escalation were diagnosed with hepatocellular carcinoma, melanoma, renal cell or head and neck cancer. General study results and limits: Relative to CD4+ cells, CD8+ T cells on average had more expanded clones. With doses of 0.1 to 3.0 mg/kg, CD4+ and CD8+ blood T cells had undergone clonal expansion by week 6.

Germline values: CDR1 LNHDA, CDR2 SQIVND (reference sequence). CDR3 length: 16 residues. V shed 1 base, J shed 3 bases, and the junction held 1 base outside the gene matches. The protocol was immunoSEQ multiplex PCR, while the TCRdb copy is restricted to in-frame clones and leaves out a portion. Of about 20,000 clones listed, approximately 79% are singletons. Of note for this clone: Its antigen is unknown.

This sequence was found in an adult with an advanced solid tumor such as melanoma, head and neck, liver or kidney cancer. The sample in question was CD4+ or CD8+ T cells sorted from blood, obtained in a trial of the OX40 agonist ivuxolimab. The chain recombines TRBV19 with TRBJ2-2; TRBD2 agrees at 11 bases. DNA for the CDR3: TGTGCCAGTAGTATAGTAGCGGGAGGGTACACCGGGGAGCTGTTTTTT. Protein sequence: CASSIVAGGYTGELFF.